This T cell receptor beta chain originates from a study of T cell responses to AZD1222 COVID-19 vaccine listed by TCRdb under 2021. With respect to the entire study: AZD1222 recipients with second doses at about 4 weeks or about 12 weeks were pooled, because spike-specific TCR depth and breadth did not differ between schedules. A total of approximately 250 trial participants underwent TCR sequencing, of whom roughly 210 had received two doses of AZD1222 and roughly 26 had received two doses of the MenACWY control vaccine. Trial participants were enrolled by age into subgroups of 18-55, 56-69 and 70-plus years, and 148, 28 and 57 TCR-sequenced participants, respectively, were included in these subgroups. The paper's findings and limits, for the study overall: Only six AZD1222 recipients were SARS-CoV-2 seropositive at baseline, limiting conclusions about previously exposed vaccinees. After two AZD1222 doses, spike-specific TCR breadth and depth were significantly higher than at day 0 and than in MenACWY recipients. Nearly half of unique spike-specific TCRs reportedly recognized epitopes outside regions mutated in the B.1.351 and B.1.1.7 variants. The 56-69-year group was small, and its depth increase did not reach significance, likely because of low power. No day 14 peak-response samples were available, so repertoires were characterized only after the peak T cell response. The vaccine-associated CD4 TCRs covered the entire spike protein, and the dominant responses fell in regions 160-218 and 743-854. Participants were mostly white British and included more females than males, and it was suggested by the authors that clonal diversity may have been underestimated.

Reading the germline V gene gives CDR1 SNHLY and CDR2 FYNNEI. There are 15 amino acids in the CDR3, from cysteine to phenylalanine inclusive. The DNA shown is the 45-base CDR3, in frame from base 1. The V and J ends are trimmed by 7 bases and 6 bases, leaving 20 bases between them. The CDR3 regions of human TCRbeta chains were analyzed by immunosequencing. Per the authors' processing: TCRs in the repertoires were compared against a reference library of SARS-CoV-2-specific TCRs that had been generated with the MIRA antigen-specificity platform. Breadth was defined as the fraction of unique TCRs that were SARS-CoV-2-associated, and depth was defined as the fraction of total T cells that were SARS-CoV-2-associated. Using the MIRA data, each spike-specific TCR was assigned both to the spike region to which the TCR was reactive and to a CD4 or CD8 class. Log10-transformed breadth and depth values were compared by one-way ANOVA with Sidak's multiple comparisons tests. TCRdb stores this immuneACCESS table with in-frame sequences only. Part of the clones is absent; in the studies checked, under half of the shortfall reflects unresolved V genes, and no reason is known for the rest. For V, J and clone size, that table is used; D and trimming come from the DNA. The sample profile shows roughly 190,000 clones; approximately 91% of them were found once. The ten biggest clones cover 0.75% to 1% of the sample.

In regard to this clone: Its antigen specificity is not known. Per-base quality was not reported, and no clone a single base away is much larger than it.

Sample time point, as interpreted from the label and publication: baseline before first vaccination. Vaccinee samples came from UK trials COV001 and COV002, including a single-blind randomized controlled phase 2/3 trial of AZD1222 (ChAdOx1 nCoV-19) in healthy adults. Trial participant PBMC samples were collected at day 0 and day 28 after the second dose for TCRbeta chain sequencing. The specimen was peripheral blood, collected on day 0 of AZD1222 vaccination. Rearrangement joined TRBV2 to TRBJ2-3, with TRBD2 tentatively as D gene (6 bases match). This receptor was identified in an adult in good health. In nucleotides, the sequence is TGTGCCAGCACCCTTGACGGGGGACCCCAGGATACGCAGTATTTT. It translates to CASTLDGGPQDTQYF.